This is a list of T cell receptor beta chains from one sample in a study of cytomegalovirus exposure and HLA in healthy donors. Sequencing used immunoSEQ multiplex PCR; TCRdb keeps in-frame clones, though not all of them. The table records about 100,000 clones, approximately 94% of them present only once. Sequencing input: PBMCs. These receptors were taken from a woman in her late teens or twenties in good health and CMV-seronegative. Each CDR3 is given with its conserved first and last residue. The D gene is left open where the match is weak. The size entry is marked missing in some rows and otherwise reads once, few, many or a size class.

size	V	D	J	CDR3	DNA
-	TRBV6-5	-	TRBJ2-6	CASSYAGSSGANVLTF	TGTGCCAGCAGTTACGCAGGAAGCTCTGGGGCCAACGTCCTGACTTTC
-	TRBV14	-	TRBJ2-2	CASSQTANTGELFF	TGTGCCAGCAGCCAGACAGCAAACACCGGGGAGCTGTTTTTT
once	TRBV7-9	-	TRBJ2-4	CASSFQGNIQYF	TGTGCCAGCAGCTTTCAGGGTAACATTCAGTACTTC
-	TRBV19	TRBD2	TRBJ2-1	CASSALAGGNNEQFF	TGTGCCAGTAGTGCACTAGCGGGGGGAAACAATGAGCAGTTCTTC
-	TRBV7-2	TRBD1	TRBJ1-2	CASSSPDRGRYGYTF	TGTGCCAGCAGCTCACCAGACAGGGGACGATATGGCTACACCTTC
-	TRBV21-1	-	TRBJ2-1	CASSNDSPYNEQFF	TGTGCCAGCAGCAATGACAGCCCTTACAATGAGCAGTTCTTC
-	TRBV27	TRBD2	TRBJ2-1	CASSLRSSGGEPPPSYNEQFF	TGTGCCAGCAGTTTAAGGTCTAGCGGGGGGGAACCCCCACCCTCCTACAATGAGCAGTTCTTC
-	TRBV9	-	TRBJ1-2	CASSIHQQGYGYTF	TGTGCCAGCAGCATACATCAACAGGGATATGGCTACACCTTC
-	TRBV30	-	TRBJ2-2	CAWSVPSPGELFF	TGTGCCTGGAGTGTACCTAGCCCCGGGGAGCTGTTTTTT
-	TRBV5-4	-	TRBJ2-7	CASSLDGGGNYEQYF	TGTGCCAGCAGCTTGGACGGCGGCGGTAACTACGAGCAGTACTTC
-	TRBV5-1	-	TRBJ1-6	CASSLALRAYSPLHF	TGCGCCAGCAGCTTGGCGCTGAGGGCCTATTCACCCCTCCACTTT
once	TRBV9	-	TRBJ1-3	CASSVGSSGNTIYF	TGTGCCAGCAGCGTAGGCAGCTCTGGAAACACCATATATTTT
-	TRBV6-6	TRBD2	TRBJ2-7	CASRYSSGGFYEQYF	TGTGCCAGCAGGTACTCTAGCGGGGGATTCTACGAGCAGTACTTC
-	TRBV18	TRBD1	TRBJ2-7	CASSRDSGYEQYF	TGTGCCAGCTCGAGGGACAGCGGTTACGAGCAGTACTTC
once	TRBV29-1	TRBD1	TRBJ1-2	CSVGGQGNYGYTF	TGCAGCGTTGGTGGACAGGGGAACTATGGCTACACCTTC
once	TRBV19	-	TRBJ1-1	CASSLGGANTEAFF	TGTGCCAGTAGTCTAGGCGGGGCGAACACTGAAGCTTTCTTT
-	TRBV9	TRBD1	TRBJ2-5	CASRPGTGGVETQYF	TGTGCCAGCAGGCCCGGGACAGGGGGCGTCGAGACCCAGTACTTC
-	TRBV2	TRBD1	TRBJ2-7	CASRGQGGGNEQYF	TGTGCCAGCAGAGGACAGGGTGGGGGCAACGAGCAGTACTTC
-	TRBV19	TRBD2	TRBJ2-5	CASNRGGGIREETQYF	TGTGCCAGTAATCGGGGCGGGGGAATCCGGGAAGAGACCCAGTACTTC
-	TRBV27	TRBD1	TRBJ2-1	CASSTRTGWEQFF	TGTGCCAGCAGTACTAGGACAGGGTGGGAGCAGTTCTTC
-	TRBV4-1	TRBD2	TRBJ2-1	CASSQEGRGGNEQFF	TGCGCCAGCAGCCAAGAGGGTCGGGGGGGAAATGAGCAGTTCTTC
-	TRBV7-2	TRBD2	TRBJ2-1	CASRAGGAYNEQFF	TGTGCCAGCAGAGCGGGGGGCGCATACAATGAGCAGTTCTTC